This T cell receptor (beta chain) was captured in a study of molecular identifiers for immune sequencing clone quantification. Construction of naive CD8 libraries employed about 19,000 to 1,100,000 sorted cells together with 10%, 30% or 50% RNA. Naive CD8 T cells were FACS-sorted by CD8+CD4-CCR7+CD45RA+ markers. TCRdb redid the calling of the PCR reads with MiXCR, one entry per CDR3 protein. Of fewer than 350,000 distinct CDR3 sequences in the sample, roughly a fifth were seen once. With regard to this clonotype: Its antigen is unknown.

Whole-study findings and limits: Clones that had above 20 RNA copies took up over 99% of effector molecules but under 1% in naive cells.

The TCR was taken from a human donor in good health. Some libraries in this study had Jurkat cell RNA spiked in. The sample taken for sequencing was naive CD8+ T cells from blood, with Jurkat cell RNA spiked in. Described subset: FACS-sorted CD8+CD4-CCR7+CD45RA+ naive T cells.

The CDR3 region has the DNA TGTGCCAGCAGCCAAGATCTTTGGGAAATGGGTGCCGGGGAGCTGTTTTTT. Its protein product is CASSQDLWEMGAGELFF. This chain links TRBV3-1 with TRBJ2-2, with no clear D. Germline assignment: CDR1 LGHDT and CDR2 YNNKEL (reference sequence). V was clipped by 0 bases and J by 6 bases, with 17 bases between them. The CDR3 runs to 17 residues.